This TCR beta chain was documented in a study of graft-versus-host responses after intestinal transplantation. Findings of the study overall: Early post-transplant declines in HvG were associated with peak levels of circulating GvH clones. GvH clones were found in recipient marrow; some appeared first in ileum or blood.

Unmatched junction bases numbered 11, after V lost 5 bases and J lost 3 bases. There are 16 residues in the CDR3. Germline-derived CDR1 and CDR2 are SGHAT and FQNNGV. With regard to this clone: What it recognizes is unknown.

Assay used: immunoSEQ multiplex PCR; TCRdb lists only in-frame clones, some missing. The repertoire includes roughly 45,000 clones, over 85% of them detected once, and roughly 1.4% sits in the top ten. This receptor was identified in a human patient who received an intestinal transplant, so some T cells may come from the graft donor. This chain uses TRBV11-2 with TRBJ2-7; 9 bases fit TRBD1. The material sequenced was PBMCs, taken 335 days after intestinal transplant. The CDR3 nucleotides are TGTGCCAGCAGCATCACCCGGGACAGGGAAAGCTACGAGCAGTACTTC. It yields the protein CASSITRDRESYEQYF.